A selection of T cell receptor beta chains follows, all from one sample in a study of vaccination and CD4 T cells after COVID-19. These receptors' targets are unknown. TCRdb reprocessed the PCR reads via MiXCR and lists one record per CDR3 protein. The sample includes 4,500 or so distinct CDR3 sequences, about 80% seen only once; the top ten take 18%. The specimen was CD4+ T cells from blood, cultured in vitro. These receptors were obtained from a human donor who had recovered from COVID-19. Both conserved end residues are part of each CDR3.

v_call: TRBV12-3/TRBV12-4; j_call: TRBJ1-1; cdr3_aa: CASSLTGGAFF
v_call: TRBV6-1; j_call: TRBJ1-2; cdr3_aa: CASSNRPGQPYGYTF
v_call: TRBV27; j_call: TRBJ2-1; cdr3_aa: CASTPGSGQGGRHEQFF
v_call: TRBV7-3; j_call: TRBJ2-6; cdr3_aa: CASSATGSGANVLTF
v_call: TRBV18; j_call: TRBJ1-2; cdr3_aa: CASSAGQGAYGYTF
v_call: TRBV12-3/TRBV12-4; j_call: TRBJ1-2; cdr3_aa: CASSSAGGGRGYTF
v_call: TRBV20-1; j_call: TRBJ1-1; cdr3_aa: CSAPGWGRGTEAFF
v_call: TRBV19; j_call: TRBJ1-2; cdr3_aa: CARSTGVGYTF
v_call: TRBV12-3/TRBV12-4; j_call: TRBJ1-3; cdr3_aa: CASSLATGISGNTIYF
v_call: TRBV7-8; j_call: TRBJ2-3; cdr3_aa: CASSRHRGTDTQYF
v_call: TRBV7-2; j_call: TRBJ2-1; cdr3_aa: CASSLVGGAVYNEQFF
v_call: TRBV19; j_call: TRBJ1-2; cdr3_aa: CASRKGQGWNYGYTF
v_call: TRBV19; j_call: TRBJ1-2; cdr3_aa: CASSIRYPGGKDGYTF
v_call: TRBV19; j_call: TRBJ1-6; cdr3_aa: CASSITGLHNSPLHF